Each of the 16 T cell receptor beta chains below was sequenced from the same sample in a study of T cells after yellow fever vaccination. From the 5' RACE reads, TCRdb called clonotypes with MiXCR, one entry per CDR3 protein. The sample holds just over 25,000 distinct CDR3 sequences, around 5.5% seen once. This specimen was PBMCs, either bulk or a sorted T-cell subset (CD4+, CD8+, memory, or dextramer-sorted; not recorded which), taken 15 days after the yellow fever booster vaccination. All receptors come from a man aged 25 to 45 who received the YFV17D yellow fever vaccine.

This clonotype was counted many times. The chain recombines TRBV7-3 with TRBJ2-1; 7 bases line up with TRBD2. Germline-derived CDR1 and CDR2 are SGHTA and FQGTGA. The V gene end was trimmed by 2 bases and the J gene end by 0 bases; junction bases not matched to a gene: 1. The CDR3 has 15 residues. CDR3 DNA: TGTGCCAGCAGCTTATCGGGGGGCTCCTACAATGAGCAGTTCTTC. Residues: CASSLSGGSYNEQFF.

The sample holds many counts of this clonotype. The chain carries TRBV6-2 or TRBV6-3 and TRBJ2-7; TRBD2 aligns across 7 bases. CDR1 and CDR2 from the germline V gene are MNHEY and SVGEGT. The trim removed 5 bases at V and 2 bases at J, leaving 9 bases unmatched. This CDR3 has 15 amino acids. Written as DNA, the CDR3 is TGTGCCAGCAGTACAATGACTAGCACCCCCTACGAGCAGTACTTC. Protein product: CASSTMTSTPYEQYF.

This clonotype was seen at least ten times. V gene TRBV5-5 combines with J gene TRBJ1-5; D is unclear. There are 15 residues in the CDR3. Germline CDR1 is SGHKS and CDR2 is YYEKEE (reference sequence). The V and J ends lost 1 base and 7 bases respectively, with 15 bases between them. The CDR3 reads CASSLTVQKGQPQHF. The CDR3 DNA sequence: TGTGCCAGCAGCTTGACAGTCCAGAAGGGACAGCCCCAGCATTTT.

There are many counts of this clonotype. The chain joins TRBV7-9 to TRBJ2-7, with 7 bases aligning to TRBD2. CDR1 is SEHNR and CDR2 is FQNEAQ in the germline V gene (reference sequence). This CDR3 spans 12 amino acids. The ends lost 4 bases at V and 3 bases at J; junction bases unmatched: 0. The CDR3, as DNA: TGTGCCAGCAGCTGGGGGGGCTACGAGCAGTACTTC. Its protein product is CASSWGGYEQYF.

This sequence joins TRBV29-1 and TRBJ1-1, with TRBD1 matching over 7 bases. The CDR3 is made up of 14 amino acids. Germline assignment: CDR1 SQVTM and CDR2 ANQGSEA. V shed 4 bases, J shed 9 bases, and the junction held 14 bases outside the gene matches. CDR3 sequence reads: CSVAVGDSQNKAFF. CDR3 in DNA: TGCAGCGTTGCGGTTGGGGACAGCCAGAATAAAGCTTTCTTT. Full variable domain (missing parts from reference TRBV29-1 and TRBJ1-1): SAVISQKPSRDICQRGTSLTIQCQVDSQVTMMFWYRQQPGQSLTLIATANQGSEATYESGFVIDKFPISRPNLTFSTLTVSNMSPEDSSIYLCSVAVGDSQNKAFFGQGTRLTVV.

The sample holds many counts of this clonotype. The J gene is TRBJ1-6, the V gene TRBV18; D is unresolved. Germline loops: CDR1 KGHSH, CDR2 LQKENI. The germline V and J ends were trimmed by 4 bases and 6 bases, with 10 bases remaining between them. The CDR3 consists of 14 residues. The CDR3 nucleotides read TGTGCCAGCTCACAACAGAGCCTTAATTCACCCCTCCACTTT. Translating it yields CASSQQSLNSPLHF.

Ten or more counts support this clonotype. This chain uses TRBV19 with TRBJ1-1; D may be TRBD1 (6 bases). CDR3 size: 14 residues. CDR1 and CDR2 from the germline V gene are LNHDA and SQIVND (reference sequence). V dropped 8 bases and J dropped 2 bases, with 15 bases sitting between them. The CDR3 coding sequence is TGTGCCAGTTCTTTCGGGACAACCAACACTGAAGCTTTCTTT. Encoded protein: CASSFGTTNTEAFF. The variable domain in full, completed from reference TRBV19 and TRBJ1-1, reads DGGITQSPKYLFRKEGQNVTLSCEQNLNHDAMYWYRQDPGQGLRLIYYSQIVNDFQKGDIAEGYSVSREKKESFPLTVTSAQKNPTAFYLCASSFGTTNTEAFFGQGTRLTVV.

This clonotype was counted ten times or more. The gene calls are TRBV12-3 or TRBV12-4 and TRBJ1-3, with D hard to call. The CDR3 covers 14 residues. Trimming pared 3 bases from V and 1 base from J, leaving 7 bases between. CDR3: CASSFRGSGNTIYF. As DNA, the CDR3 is TGTGCCAGCAGTTTTCGGGGTTCTGGAAACACCATATATTTT.

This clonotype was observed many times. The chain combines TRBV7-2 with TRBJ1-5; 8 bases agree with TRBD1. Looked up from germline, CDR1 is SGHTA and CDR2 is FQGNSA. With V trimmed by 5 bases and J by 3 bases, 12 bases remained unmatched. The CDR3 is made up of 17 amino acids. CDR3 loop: CASSRMAGGLNNQPQHF. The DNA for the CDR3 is TGTGCCAGCAGCCGAATGGCAGGGGGCCTGAACAATCAGCCCCAGCATTTT.

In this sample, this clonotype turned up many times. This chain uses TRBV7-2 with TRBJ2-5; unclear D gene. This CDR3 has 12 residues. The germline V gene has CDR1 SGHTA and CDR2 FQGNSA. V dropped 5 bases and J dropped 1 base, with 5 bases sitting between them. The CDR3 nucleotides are TGTGCCAGCAGCGGGGTCCAAGAGACCCAGTACTTC. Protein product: CASSGVQETQYF.

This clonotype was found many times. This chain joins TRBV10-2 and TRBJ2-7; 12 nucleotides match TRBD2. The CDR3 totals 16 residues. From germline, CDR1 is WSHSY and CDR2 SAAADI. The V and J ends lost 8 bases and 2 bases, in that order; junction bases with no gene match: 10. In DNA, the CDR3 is TGCGCCAGCTACCTACGACTAGCGGGAGAAACCTACGAGCAGTACTTC. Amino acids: CASYLRLAGETYEQYF.

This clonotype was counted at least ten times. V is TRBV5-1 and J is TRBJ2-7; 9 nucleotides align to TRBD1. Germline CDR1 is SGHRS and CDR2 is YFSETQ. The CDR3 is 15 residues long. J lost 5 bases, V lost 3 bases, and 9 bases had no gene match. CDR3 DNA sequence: TGCGCCAGCAGCTGGGGACAGGGTCGGAGGGACGAGCAGTACTTC. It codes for CASSWGQGRRDEQYF.

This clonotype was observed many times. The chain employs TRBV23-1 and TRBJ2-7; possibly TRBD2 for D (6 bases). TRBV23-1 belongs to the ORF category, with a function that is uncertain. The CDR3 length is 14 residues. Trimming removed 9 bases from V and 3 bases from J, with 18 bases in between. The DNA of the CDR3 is TGCGCCAGTCCTCTAAGGAGGGAGTGCTACGAGCAGTACTTC. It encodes CASPLRRECYEQYF.

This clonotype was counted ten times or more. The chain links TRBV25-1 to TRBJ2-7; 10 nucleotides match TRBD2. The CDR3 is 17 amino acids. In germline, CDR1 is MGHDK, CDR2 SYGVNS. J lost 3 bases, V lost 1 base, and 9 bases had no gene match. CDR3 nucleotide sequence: TGTGCCAGCAGTGAATCGGGTAGCGGGAGGACCGGCTACGAGCAGTACTTC. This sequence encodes CASSESGSGRTGYEQYF.

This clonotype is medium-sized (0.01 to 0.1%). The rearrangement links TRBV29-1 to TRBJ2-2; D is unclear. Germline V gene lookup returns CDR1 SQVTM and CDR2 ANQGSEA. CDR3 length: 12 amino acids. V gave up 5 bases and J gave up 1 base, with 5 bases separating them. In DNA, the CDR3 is TGCAGCGTTTCCGGGAACACCGGGGAGCTGTTTTTT. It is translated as CSVSGNTGELFF.

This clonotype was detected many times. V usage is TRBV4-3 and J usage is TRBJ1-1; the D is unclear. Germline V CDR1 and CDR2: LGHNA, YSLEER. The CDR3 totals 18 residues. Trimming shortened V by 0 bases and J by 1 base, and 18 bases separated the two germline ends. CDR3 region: CASSQDPFFWTENTEAFF. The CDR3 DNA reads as TGCGCCAGCAGCCAAGATCCCTTCTTTTGGACGGAGAACACTGAAGCTTTCTTT.